This entry features one TCR beta chain sequence. This clonotype was recorded a few times. Which antigen it targets is not known. Within one base of it there is no much larger clone, and no base qualities were kept. This sample is drawn from a study of T cells in Graves' hyperthyroidism and ophthalmopathy (dated by TCRdb to between 2017 and 2020). Regarding the research as a whole: Peripheral blood samples were taken at the time of initial diagnosis, prior to any treatment. To identify TCR V-J signatures that set the groups apart, the researchers used a discovery cohort of roughly 100 patients, made up of 40 to 45 with Graves' ophthalmopathy and some 55 with stable Graves' hyperthyroidism. Prospective prediction of ophthalmopathy was tested in an independent validation cohort of about 19 hyperthyroidism patients and approximately 17 patients who later progressed to ophthalmopathy. The approximately 97 discovery patients were randomly divided into training and test sets at a 7:3 ratio. Thyroid tissue and blood T-cell repertoires from several Graves' hyperthyroidism patients were also compared in the study. Once sampling was done, hyperthyroidism patients were given methimazole at a starting dose of 30 mg daily, whereas ophthalmopathy patients were given high-dose intravenous methylprednisolone. The paper reports TCR Vbeta CDR3 sequencing of some 140 peripheral blood samples: under 45 ophthalmopathy, under 80 hyperthyroidism and around 17 progressor patients. Results and caveats for the whole study, not just this receptor: A model built on a 13 V-J signature distinguished ophthalmopathy from stable hyperthyroidism, reaching over 85% sensitivity and under 84% specificity in cross-validation and 80%/75% in testing. Sample size was not statistically predetermined, and investigators were not blinded to group allocation. Most expanded thyroid clonotypes (frequency above 0.001) were also detected in blood, a finding suggesting that blood repertoires may reflect thyroid immune responses. In validation, progression to ophthalmopathy was predicted by the model with roughly 69% sensitivity and nearly 75% specificity, a median of about 6.4 months before onset.

Stable Graves' hyperthyroidism was defined as the absence of progression to ophthalmopathy over 18 months of follow-up. Hyperthyroidism patients were aged 18 to 65 years and newly diagnosed, with disease duration of less than 2 months. Any patient with an uncontrolled infection, another autoimmune disease, pregnancy or lactation was excluded. Diagnoses were based on clinical symptoms, serum thyroxine and TRAb, thyroid ultrasound and orbital computed tomography. PBMCs were separated from approximately 10 ml of fresh peripheral blood using Ficoll-Paque density gradient centrifugation. Trizol reagent was used to extract total RNA, and RNA quality was then checked on an Agilent 2100 Bioanalyzer. The TCR beta CDR3 regions were amplified from the RNA transcripts. The TCR CDR3 was subjected to a first round of RT-PCR using the HTBI primer set and the Qiagen OneStep RT-PCR kit. Libraries were constructed in a second round of multiplex PCR, after which size selection and purification were performed. Paired-end sequencing of the libraries was performed with 100 bp reads on an Illumina HiSeq2000. Per the source publication's procedure: Raw data were processed with SOAPnuke, discarding reads with adapters, uncalled bases, mean Phred below 15, or no exact constant-primer or identifier match. High-quality paired reads were merged using COPE v1.2.5, and each unique nucleotide sequence was defined as a clonotype. MiTCR v1.1 was used to align the clonotypes against IMGT TRBV, TRBD and TRBJ reference segments. The analysis included only V-J combinations with a frequency above 0.0001, which together covered roughly 99% of the repertoires. A TCS score was defined as the ratio between F50 (clonal expansion) and ExV (chaos), using BLOSUM62-based TCRdist between CDR3 peptides within each V-J. Welch's t-statistics and random forest reduced around 510 V-J features to 13, which were used in a naive Bayes classifier (R e1071). TCRdb took the public reads, trimmed them with fastp at Q25, ran MiXCR for clone calling and kept in-frame beta chains. One record per CDR3 amino acid sequence lists the most common genes and DNA. The V and J calls shown here were made by TCRdb, not taken from the authors' results. The sample includes 650,000 to 750,000 distinct CDR3 sequences, with 12% to 15% observed a single time. Clones ranked in the top ten supply approximately 10% of the sample.

V is shortened by 8 bases, J by 4 bases, and the region joining them spans 12 bases. Including the terminal cysteine and phenylalanine, the CDR3 comprises 12 residues. Just CDR3 DNA is preserved here, 36 bases in frame from base 1. From the germline V gene (reference sequence), CDR1 is SEHNR and CDR2 is FQNEAQ. The V gene is TRBV7-9 and the J gene is TRBJ2-7, with an unclear D gene assignment. This sequence was found in a woman under 30 with Graves' hyperthyroidism. Sequenced input: blood. Here the CDR3 is given as CASGLTNYEQYF. At the DNA level, the sequence is TGTGCCAGCGGTCTCACAAATTACGAGCAGTACTTC.